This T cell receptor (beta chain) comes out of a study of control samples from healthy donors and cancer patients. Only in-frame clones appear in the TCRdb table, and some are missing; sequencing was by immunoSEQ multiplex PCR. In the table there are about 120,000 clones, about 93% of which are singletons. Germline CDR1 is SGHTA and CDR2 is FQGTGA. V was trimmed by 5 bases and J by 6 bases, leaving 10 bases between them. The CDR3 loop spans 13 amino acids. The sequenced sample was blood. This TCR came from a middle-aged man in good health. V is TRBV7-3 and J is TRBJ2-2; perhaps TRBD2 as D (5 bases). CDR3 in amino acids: CASSTTRPGELFF. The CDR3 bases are TGTGCCAGCAGCACAACTAGACCCGGGGAGCTGTTTTTT. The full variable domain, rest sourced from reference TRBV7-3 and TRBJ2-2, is GAGVSQTPSNKVTEKGKYVELRCDPISGHTALYWYRQSLGQGPEFLIYFQGTGAADDSGLPNDRFFAVRPEGSVSTLKIQRTERGDSAVYLCASSTTRPGELFFGEGSRLTVL.